This TCR beta chain was observed in a study of blood T cell repertoires in COVID-19. Measured with immunoSEQ multiplex PCR; TCRdb has only the in-frame clones, and not every one. The sample has about 370,000 clones; 85% to 90% are singletons. There are 14 residues in the CDR3. The V and J ends lost 2 bases and 7 bases respectively, with 14 bases between them. Germline V gene lookup returns CDR1 SGHVS and CDR2 FQNEAQ. Sequencing was carried out using PBMCs or T cells enriched from blood (not recorded which). The rearrangement uses TRBV7-8 and TRBJ1-1; D might be TRBD1 (6 bases). The clonotype comes from a man younger than 35 who had recovered from COVID-19. CDR3 amino acids: CASSLISGAGEAFF. The CDR3 coding sequence is TGTGCCAGCAGCTTAATCTCAGGGGCGGGTGAAGCTTTCTTT.